This T cell receptor (beta chain) was profiled in a study of OX40 agonist ivuxolimab in advanced cancers. CDR1 is MNHNY, CDR2 SVGAGI, per germline (reference sequence). Deletions cut 2 bases from V and 5 bases from J, with 12 bases between. This CDR3 spans 14 amino acids. Produced via immunoSEQ multiplex PCR; TCRdb's table is partial and in-frame only. Altogether more than 45,000 clones are present, about 90% being singletons, with the ten largest covering about 3.3%. The chain employs TRBV6-6 and TRBJ1-2; a possible D gene is TRBD1 (6 bases). Specimen: CD4+ or CD8+ T cells sorted from blood, collected in a trial of the OX40 agonist ivuxolimab. This sequence was found in an adult with an advanced solid tumor such as melanoma, head and neck, liver or kidney cancer. CDR3 amino acids: CASSYIQGGYGYTF. The DNA for the CDR3 is TGTGCCAGCAGTTACATACAAGGGGGGTATGGCTACACCTTC.